The 19 T cell receptor beta chains below come from one sample, sequenced in a study of T cells in Graves' hyperthyroidism and ophthalmopathy. Template material for amplifying TCR beta CDR3 regions consisted of RNA transcripts. In the first-round RT-PCR of the TCR CDR3, the HTBI primer set was used. One entry per CDR3 protein, called by TCRdb with MiXCR from the multiplex PCR reads. Here the sample spans around 420,000 distinct CDR3 sequences, roughly an eighth being singletons. Material: blood. The receptor source for this set is a woman between 18 and 29 years old with Graves' hyperthyroidism.

Remarks on this clonotype: Compared with germline, one end of the junction differs, possibly owing to a read error. This sequence joins TRBV12-3 or TRBV12-4 and TRBJ2-7; the D gene is possibly TRBD2 (5 bases). This CDR3 is built from 14 residues. The CDR3 sequence: CASSFISDSCEQYF. Written as DNA, the CDR3 is TGTGCCAGCAGTTTTATTAGCGACTCCTGCGAGCAGTACTTC.

As concerns this clonotype: At one of its ends the junction is not consistent with the germline gene, which may arise from a read error. V is TRBV5-1 and J is TRBJ2-1, with D possibly being TRBD1 or TRBD2 (5 bases each). CDR3 length equals 15 residues. CDR1 and CDR2 from the germline V gene are SGHRS and YFSETQ. CDR3: CASSLSSGRDSEQFF. Here the CDR3 DNA reads TGTGCCAGCAGCTTGTCGTCGGGGCGAGATAGTGAGCAGTTCTTC.

The chain joins TRBV20-1 to TRBJ1-1; D is possibly TRBD1 (6 bases). CDR3 length: 13 amino acids. The germline gives CDR1 DFQATT, CDR2 SNEGSKA (reference sequence). V gave up 7 bases and J gave up 0 bases, with 12 bases separating them. The CDR3 sequence: CSGKGVLNTEAFF. CDR3 nucleotide sequence: TGCAGTGGTAAGGGGGTTTTGAACACTGAAGCTTTCTTT.

The chain recombines TRBV28 with TRBJ1-5; D gene uncertain. Trimming took off 6 bases at V and 8 bases at J, with 23 bases between the two ends. Germline V gene sequence: CDR1 MDHEN, CDR2 SYDVKM. The CDR3 runs 16 residues. The CDR3, as DNA: TGTGCCAGCAGCCGTAGGACCGGAATCGCGAGGGAGCCCCAGCATTTT. Its translation is CASSRRTGIAREPQHF.

This clonotype was seen at least ten times. V and J are TRBV6-1 and TRBJ2-7; 7 bases match TRBD1. The trim removed 6 bases at V and 3 bases at J, leaving 8 bases unmatched. The CDR3 sequence is 14 residues long. Germline-derived CDR1 and CDR2 are MNHNS and SASEGT. The CDR3 protein is CASRAAGGNYEQYF. In nucleotides, the CDR3 is TGTGCCAGCAGGGCGGCAGGGGGTAACTACGAGCAGTACTTC.

This clonotype was counted many times. J is TRBJ1-5 and V is TRBV7-2; TRBD1 matches at 7 bases. The CDR3 is 17 residues long. Germline V gives CDR1 SGHTA, CDR2 FQGNSA. V shed 1 base and J 0 bases; nucleotides not matched to a gene: 6. Here the CDR3 DNA reads TGTGCCAGCAGCTTAGTGGGACAGACTAATAGCAATCAGCCCCAGCATTTT. It specifies CASSLVGQTNSNQPQHF.

This clonotype has at least ten counts. J is TRBJ2-7 and V is TRBV5-1, with 7 bases aligning to TRBD2. The germline V gene encodes CDR1 SGHRS and CDR2 YFSETQ. CDR3 size: 15 residues. After removal of 1 base from V and 5 bases from J, the junction contained 9 bases not matched to a gene. The CDR3 DNA reads as TGCGCCAGCAGCTTGAGGGCTAGCGGATGGGACGAGCAGTACTTC. This gives the protein CASSLRASGWDEQYF.

This clonotype appeared many times. The CDR3 sequence is CASSPTGTSGSYEQYF. DNA for the CDR3: TGTGCCAGCAGTCCTACCGGGACTAGCGGATCCTACGAGCAGTACTTC. This rearrangement joins TRBV27 to TRBJ2-7; TRBD2 agrees at 11 bases. Germline trimming cut 5 bases from V and 1 base from J; bases unmatched to any gene: 7. This CDR3 is 16 amino acids long. Looked up from germline, CDR1 is MNHEY and CDR2 is SMNVEV (reference sequence).

There are many counts of this clonotype. V gene TRBV12-3 or TRBV12-4 combines with J gene TRBJ2-1, with D tentatively TRBD2 (6 bases). This CDR3 has 15 residues. V was trimmed by 7 bases and J by 0 bases, leaving 13 bases between them. CDR3 sequence: CASNPSASSYNEQFF. CDR3 nucleotide sequence: TGTGCCAGCAACCCTAGCGCGAGCTCCTACAATGAGCAGTTCTTC.

In this sample, this clonotype turned up many times. The V gene is TRBV6-1, the J gene TRBJ1-2; possible D gene TRBD1, 5 bases. Trimming pared 6 bases from V and 6 bases from J, leaving 11 bases between. Germline assignment: CDR1 MNHNS and CDR2 SASEGT. CDR3 length: 12 amino acids. The CDR3 DNA reads TGTGCCAGCAGGCGGACAAGACATGGCTACACCTTC. Encoded protein: CASRRTRHGYTF.

This clonotype has ten or more counts. The chain uses TRBV5-1 and TRBJ2-3; TRBD2 matches at 7 bases. V was pared by 4 bases and J by 1 base, with 3 bases of the junction left unmatched. The CDR3 extends over 14 amino acids. The germline V gene encodes CDR1 SGHRS and CDR2 YFSETQ. The CDR3, as DNA: TGCGCCAGCAGCCGGGACTACCGCACAGATACGCAGTATTTT. Translated: CASSRDYRTDTQYF. The variable domain in full, completed from reference TRBV5-1 and TRBJ2-3, reads KAGVTQTPRYLIKTRGQQVTLSCSPISGHRSVSWYQQTPGQGLQFLFEYFSETQRNKGNFPGRFSGRQFSNSRSEMNVSTLELGDSALYLCASSRDYRTDTQYFGPGTRLTVL.

This clonotype was detected ten times or more. A junction end diverges from the germline sequence, so it may reflect a read error. The gene calls are TRBV7-7 and TRBJ2-1; TRBD1 matches 7 bases. Looked up from germline, CDR1 is SSHAT and CDR2 is FNYEAQ (reference sequence). The CDR3 runs to 13 residues. The CDR3 protein is CASSIDRANEQFF. The CDR3 coding sequence is TGTGCTAGCAGCATTGACAGGGCCAATGAGCAGTTCTTC. Using reference TRBV7-7 and TRBJ2-1 for the parts outside the CDR3, the full variable domain is GAGVSQSPRYKVTKRGQDVTLRCDPISSHATLYWYQQALGQGPEFLTYFNYEAQPDKSGLPSDRFSAERPEGSISTLTIQRTEQRDSAMYRCASSIDRANEQFFGPGTRLTVL.

This clonotype was seen ten or more times. V usage is TRBV6-1 and J usage is TRBJ1-1, with a weak D call TRBD1 (5 bases). Deletions cut 5 bases from V and 7 bases from J, with 17 bases between. CDR3 length: 14 residues. Per the germline V gene, CDR1 is MNHNS and CDR2 is SASEGT. The CDR3 DNA reads as TGTGCCAGCAGTCTAACCGGGACGGGGGATGAAGCTTTCTTT. Translation gives CASSLTGTGDEAFF.

At least ten counts were recorded for this clonotype. The chain couples TRBV7-9 to TRBJ1-1; D remains unclear. The CDR3 spans 15 residues. Germline lookup yields CDR1 SEHNR and CDR2 FQNEAQ (reference sequence). V shed 7 bases and J shed 4 bases, with 19 bases lying between them. CDR3 loop: CASTTRVGSSTEAFF. The CDR3 coding sequence is TGTGCCAGCACTACGAGGGTAGGGTCGAGCACTGAAGCTTTCTTT. Full variable domain (outside the CDR3, taken from reference TRBV7-9 and TRBJ1-1): DTGVSQNPRHKITKRGQNVTFRCDPISEHNRLYWYRQTLGQGPEFLTYFQNEAQLEKSRLLSDRFSAERPKGSFSTLEIQRTEQGDSAMYLCASTTRVGSSTEAFFGQGTRLTVV.

This clonotype came up many times. This rearrangement joins TRBV5-8 to TRBJ2-3, with 12 bases lining up with TRBD1. The J segment lost 5 bases and the V segment lost 4 bases, leaving 8 bases of the junction unmatched. Germline V gene data show CDR1 as SGHTS and CDR2 as YDEGEE. The CDR3 spans 16 residues. CDR3 region: CASSKGQGAQIDTQYF. The CDR3 DNA is TGTGCCAGCAGCAAGGGACAGGGGGCGCAAATAGATACGCAGTATTTT.

This CDR3 reads CASMKGWNAVNTEAFF. In DNA form, the CDR3 reads TGTGCCAGCATGAAGGGTTGGAATGCCGTGAACACTGAAGCTTTCTTT. The V and J genes are TRBV27 and TRBJ1-1; D unresolved. CDR1 and CDR2 from the germline V gene are MNHEY and SMNVEV (reference sequence). The CDR3 contains 16 residues. V dropped 7 bases and J dropped 0 bases, with 18 bases sitting between them.

This clonotype was seen more than once but under ten times. The chain joins TRBV7-9 to TRBJ1-1; no clear D. Germline V gene data show CDR1 as SEHNR and CDR2 as FQNEAQ (reference sequence). The CDR3 is made up of 13 amino acids. The germline V and J ends were trimmed by 2 bases and 12 bases, with 16 bases remaining between them. The CDR3: CASSLNEGWMTFF. CDR3 DNA: TGTGCCAGCAGCTTAAATGAGGGTTGGATGACTTTCTTT. Together with reference TRBV7-9 and TRBJ1-1, the CDR3 gives the full variable domain: DTGVSQNPRHKITKRGQNVTFRCDPISEHNRLYWYRQTLGQGPEFLTYFQNEAQLEKSRLLSDRFSAERPKGSFSTLEIQRTEQGDSAMYLCASSLNEGWMTFFGQGTRLTVV.

This clonotype was observed at least ten times. The genes are TRBV28 and TRBJ2-3; D might be TRBD2 (5 bases). Germline V gives CDR1 MDHEN, CDR2 SYDVKM. V was clipped by 3 bases and J by 2 bases, with 18 bases between them. The CDR3 sequence is 17 residues long. This CDR3 reads CASSFSGGEPDTDTQYF. The CDR3 coding sequence is TGTGCCAGCAGTTTCAGCGGTGGGGAGCCCGACACAGATACGCAGTATTTT.

This clonotype was picked up a small number of times. This chain links TRBV30 with TRBJ2-7, with 13 positions matching TRBD2. The J segment lost 5 bases and the V segment lost 1 base, leaving 5 bases of the junction unmatched. There are 15 residues in the CDR3. The germline CDR1 and CDR2 sequences are GTSNPN and SVGIG (reference sequence). The CDR3 loop is CAWSAGLAGVNEQYF. Here the CDR3 DNA reads TGTGCCTGGAGTGCAGGACTAGCGGGAGTAAACGAGCAGTACTTC.